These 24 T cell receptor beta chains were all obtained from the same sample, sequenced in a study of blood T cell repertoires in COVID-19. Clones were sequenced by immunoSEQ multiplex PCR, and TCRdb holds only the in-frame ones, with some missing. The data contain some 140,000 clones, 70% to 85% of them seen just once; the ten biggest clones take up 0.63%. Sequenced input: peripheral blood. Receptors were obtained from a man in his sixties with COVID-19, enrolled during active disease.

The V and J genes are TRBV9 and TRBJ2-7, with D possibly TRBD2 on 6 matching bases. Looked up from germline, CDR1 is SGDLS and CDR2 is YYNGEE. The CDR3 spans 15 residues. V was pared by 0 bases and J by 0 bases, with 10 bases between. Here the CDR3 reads CASSVGPSASYEQYF. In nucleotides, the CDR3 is TGTGCCAGCAGCGTAGGACCTAGCGCCTCCTACGAGCAGTACTTC. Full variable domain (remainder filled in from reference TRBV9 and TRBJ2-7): DSGVTQTPKHLITATGQRVTLRCSPRSGDLSVYWYQQSLDQGLQFLIQYYNGEERAKGNILERFSAQQFPDLHSELNLSSLELGDSALYFCASSVGPSASYEQYFGPGTRLTVT.

CDR3 coding DNA: TGTGCCAGCAGTGAACAGTCAGCCAAGACTAGGAACACTGAAGCTTTCTTT. Protein product: CASSEQSAKTRNTEAFF. The chain joins TRBV2 to TRBJ1-1; D is ambiguous. Germline CDR1 SNHLY, CDR2 FYNNEI. The CDR3 is 17 residues long. Trimming cost V 2 bases and J 1 base, with 17 bases left between them.

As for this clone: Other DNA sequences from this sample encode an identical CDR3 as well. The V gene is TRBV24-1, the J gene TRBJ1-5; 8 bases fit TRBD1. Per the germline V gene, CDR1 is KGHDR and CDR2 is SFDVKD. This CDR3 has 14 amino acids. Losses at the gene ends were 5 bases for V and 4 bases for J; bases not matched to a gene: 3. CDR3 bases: TGTGCCACCAGTGTCACAGGGGGAAATCAGCCCCAGCATTTT. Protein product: CATSVTGGNQPQHF.

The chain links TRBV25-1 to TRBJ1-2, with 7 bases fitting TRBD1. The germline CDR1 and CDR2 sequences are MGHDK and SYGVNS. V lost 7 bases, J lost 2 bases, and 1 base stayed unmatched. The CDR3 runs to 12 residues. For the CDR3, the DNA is TGTGCCAGCACGGGACAGAACTATGGCTACACCTTC. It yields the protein CASTGQNYGYTF.

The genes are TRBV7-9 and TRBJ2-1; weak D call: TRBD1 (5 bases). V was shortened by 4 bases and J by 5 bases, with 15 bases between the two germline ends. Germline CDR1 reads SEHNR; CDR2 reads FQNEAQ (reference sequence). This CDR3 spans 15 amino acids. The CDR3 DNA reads TGTGCCAGCAGCTCAAGGGGCGGCTTACACAATGAGCAGTTCTTC. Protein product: CASSSRGGLHNEQFF.

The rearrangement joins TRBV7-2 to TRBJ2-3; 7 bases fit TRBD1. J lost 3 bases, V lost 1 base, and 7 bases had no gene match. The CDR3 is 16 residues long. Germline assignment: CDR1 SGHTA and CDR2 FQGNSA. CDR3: CASSLEGQILTDTQYF. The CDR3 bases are TGTGCCAGCAGCTTAGAGGGACAGATACTAACAGATACGCAGTATTTT.

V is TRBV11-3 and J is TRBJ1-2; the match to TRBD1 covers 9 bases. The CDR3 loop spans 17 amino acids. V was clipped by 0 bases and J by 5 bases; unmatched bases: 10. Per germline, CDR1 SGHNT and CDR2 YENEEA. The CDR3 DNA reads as TGTGCCAGCAGCTTAGATCGTGTACAGGGGGCTCGGTATGGCTACACCTTC. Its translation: CASSLDRVQGARYGYTF.

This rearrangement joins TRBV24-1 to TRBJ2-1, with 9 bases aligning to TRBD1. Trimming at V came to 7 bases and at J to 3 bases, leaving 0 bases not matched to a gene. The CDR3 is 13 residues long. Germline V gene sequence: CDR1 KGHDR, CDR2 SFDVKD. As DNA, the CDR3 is TGTGCCACCAGGGGACAGGGCTACAATGAGCAGTTCTTC. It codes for CATRGQGYNEQFF.

The CDR3 DNA sequence: TGCGCCAGCAGCTTGGGTGATACAGCAATCTATGGCTACACCTTC. Its protein is CASSLGDTAIYGYTF. This sequence joins TRBV5-1 and TRBJ1-2; D is uncertain. Deletions cut 0 bases from V and 4 bases from J, with 13 bases between. The CDR3 spans 15 residues. In germline, CDR1 is SGHRS, CDR2 YFSETQ.

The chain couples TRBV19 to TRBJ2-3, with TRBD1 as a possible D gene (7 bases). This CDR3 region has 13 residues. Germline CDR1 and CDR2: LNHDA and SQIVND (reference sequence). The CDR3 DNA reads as TGTGCGGTGACAGGGAGGAGGACAGATACGCAGTATTTT. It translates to CAVTGRRTDTQYF.

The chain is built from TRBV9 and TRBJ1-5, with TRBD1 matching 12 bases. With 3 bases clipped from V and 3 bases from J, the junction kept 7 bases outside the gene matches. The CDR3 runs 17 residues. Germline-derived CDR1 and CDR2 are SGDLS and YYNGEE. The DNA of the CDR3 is TGTGCCAGCAGCGCCGGGACAGGGGGCTCCTACAATCAGCCCCAGCATTTT. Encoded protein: CASSAGTGGSYNQPQHF. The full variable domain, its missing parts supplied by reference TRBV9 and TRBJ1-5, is DSGVTQTPKHLITATGQRVTLRCSPRSGDLSVYWYQQSLDQGLQFLIQYYNGEERAKGNILERFSAQQFPDLHSELNLSSLELGDSALYFCASSAGTGGSYNQPQHFGDGTRLSIL.

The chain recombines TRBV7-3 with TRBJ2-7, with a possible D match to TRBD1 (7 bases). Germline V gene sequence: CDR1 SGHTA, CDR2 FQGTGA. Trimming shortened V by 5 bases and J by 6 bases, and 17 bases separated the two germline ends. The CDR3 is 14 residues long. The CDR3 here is CASSSRRDSLEQYF. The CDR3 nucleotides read TGTGCCAGCAGCAGTAGGCGGGACAGCCTCGAGCAGTACTTC. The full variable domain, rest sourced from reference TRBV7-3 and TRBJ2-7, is GAGVSQTPSNKVTEKGKYVELRCDPISGHTALYWYRQSLGQGPEFLIYFQGTGAADDSGLPNDRFFAVRPEGSVSTLKIQRTERGDSAVYLCASSSRRDSLEQYFGPGTRLTVT.

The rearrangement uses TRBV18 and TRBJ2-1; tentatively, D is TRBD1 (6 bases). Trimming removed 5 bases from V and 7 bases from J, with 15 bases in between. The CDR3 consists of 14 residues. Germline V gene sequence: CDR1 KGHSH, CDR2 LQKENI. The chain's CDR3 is CASSRLLGANEQFF. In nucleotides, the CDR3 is TGTGCCAGCTCAAGACTCTTGGGGGCGAATGAGCAGTTCTTC. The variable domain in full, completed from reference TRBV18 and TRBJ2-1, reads NAGVMQNPRHLVRRRGQEARLRCSPMKGHSHVYWYRQLPEEGLKFMVYLQKENIIDESGMPKERFSAEFPKEGPSILRIQQVVRGDSAAYFCASSRLLGANEQFFGPGTRLTVL.

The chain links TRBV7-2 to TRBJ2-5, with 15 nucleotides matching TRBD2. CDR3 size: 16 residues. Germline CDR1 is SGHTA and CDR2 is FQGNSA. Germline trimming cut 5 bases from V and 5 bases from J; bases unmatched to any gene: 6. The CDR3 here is CASSQGLAGGRETQYF. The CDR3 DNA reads TGTGCCAGCAGCCAGGGACTAGCGGGAGGTAGGGAGACCCAGTACTTC.

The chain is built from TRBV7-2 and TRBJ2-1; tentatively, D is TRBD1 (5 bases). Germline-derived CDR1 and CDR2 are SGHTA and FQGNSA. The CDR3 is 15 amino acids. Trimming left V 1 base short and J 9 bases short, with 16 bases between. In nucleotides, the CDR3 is TGTGCCAGCAGCTTAGAGGGGCTAGGGATGGGTGAGCAGTTCTTC. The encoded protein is CASSLEGLGMGEQFF.

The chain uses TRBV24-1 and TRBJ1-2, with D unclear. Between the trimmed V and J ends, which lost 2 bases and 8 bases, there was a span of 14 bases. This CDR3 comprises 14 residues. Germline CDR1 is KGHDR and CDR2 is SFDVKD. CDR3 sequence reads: CATSDWSSGNGYTF. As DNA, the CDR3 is TGTGCCACCAGTGATTGGTCATCGGGGAACGGCTACACCTTC.

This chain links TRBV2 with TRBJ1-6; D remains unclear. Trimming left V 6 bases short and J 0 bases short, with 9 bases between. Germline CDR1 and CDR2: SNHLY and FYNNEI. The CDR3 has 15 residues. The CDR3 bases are TGTGCCAGCAGGCGTCTTAGCTCCTATAATTCACCCCTCCACTTT. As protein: CASRRLSSYNSPLHF. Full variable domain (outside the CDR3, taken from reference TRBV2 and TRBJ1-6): EPEVTQTPSHQVTQMGQEVILRCVPISNHLYFYWYRQILGQKVEFLVSFYNNEISEKSEIFDDQFSVERPDGSNFTLKIRSTKLEDSAMYFCASRRLSSYNSPLHFGNGTRLTVT.

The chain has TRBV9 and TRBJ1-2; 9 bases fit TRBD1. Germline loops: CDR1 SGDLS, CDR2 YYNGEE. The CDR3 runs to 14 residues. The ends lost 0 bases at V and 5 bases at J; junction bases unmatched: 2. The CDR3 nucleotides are TGTGCCAGCAGCGTAGAGGGACAGGGTTATGGCTACACCTTC. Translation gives CASSVEGQGYGYTF. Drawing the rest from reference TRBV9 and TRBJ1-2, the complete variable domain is DSGVTQTPKHLITATGQRVTLRCSPRSGDLSVYWYQQSLDQGLQFLIQYYNGEERAKGNILERFSAQQFPDLHSELNLSSLELGDSALYFCASSVEGQGYGYTFGSGTRLTVV.

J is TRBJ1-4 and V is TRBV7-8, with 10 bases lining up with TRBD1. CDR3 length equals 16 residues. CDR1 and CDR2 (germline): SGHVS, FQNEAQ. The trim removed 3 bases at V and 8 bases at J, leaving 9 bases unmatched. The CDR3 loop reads CASSFSGTGAREKLFF. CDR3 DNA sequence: TGTGCCAGCAGCTTCTCCGGGACAGGGGCTCGGGAAAAACTGTTTTTT.

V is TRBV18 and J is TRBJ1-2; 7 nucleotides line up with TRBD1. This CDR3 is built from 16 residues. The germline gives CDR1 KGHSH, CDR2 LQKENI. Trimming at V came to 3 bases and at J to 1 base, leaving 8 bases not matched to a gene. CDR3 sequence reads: CASSPTTTGSNYGYTF. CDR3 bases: TGTGCCAGCTCACCTACCACGACAGGGAGTAACTATGGCTACACCTTC.

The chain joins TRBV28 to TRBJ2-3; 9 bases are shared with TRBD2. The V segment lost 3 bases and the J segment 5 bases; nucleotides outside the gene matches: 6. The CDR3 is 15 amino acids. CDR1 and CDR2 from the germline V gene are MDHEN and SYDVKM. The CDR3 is CASSLAGGPIDTQYF. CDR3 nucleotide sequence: TGTGCCAGCAGTTTGGCGGGGGGGCCAATAGATACGCAGTATTTT.

The CDR3 DNA reads as TGTGCCAGCAGGACAGGGGGCGAAGGCTACACCTTC. This codes for CASRTGGEGYTF. The chain recombines TRBV12-3 or TRBV12-4 with TRBJ1-2; 10 nucleotides align to TRBD1. CDR3 length equals 12 residues. The J segment lost 8 bases and the V segment lost 6 bases, leaving 3 bases of the junction unmatched.

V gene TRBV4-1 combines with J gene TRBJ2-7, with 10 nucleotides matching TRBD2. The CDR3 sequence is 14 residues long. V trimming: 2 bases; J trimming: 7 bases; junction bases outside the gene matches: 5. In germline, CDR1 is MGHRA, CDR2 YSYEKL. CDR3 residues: CASSQSPSGGEQYF. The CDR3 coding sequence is TGCGCCAGCAGCCAATCCCCTAGCGGGGGAGAGCAGTACTTC.

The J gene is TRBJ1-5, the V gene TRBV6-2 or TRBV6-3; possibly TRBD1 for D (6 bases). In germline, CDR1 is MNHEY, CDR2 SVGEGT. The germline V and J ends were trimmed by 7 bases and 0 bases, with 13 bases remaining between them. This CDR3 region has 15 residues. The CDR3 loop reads CASNPPGHSNQPQHF. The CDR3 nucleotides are TGTGCCAGCAACCCCCCGGGACATAGCAATCAGCCCCAGCATTTT.